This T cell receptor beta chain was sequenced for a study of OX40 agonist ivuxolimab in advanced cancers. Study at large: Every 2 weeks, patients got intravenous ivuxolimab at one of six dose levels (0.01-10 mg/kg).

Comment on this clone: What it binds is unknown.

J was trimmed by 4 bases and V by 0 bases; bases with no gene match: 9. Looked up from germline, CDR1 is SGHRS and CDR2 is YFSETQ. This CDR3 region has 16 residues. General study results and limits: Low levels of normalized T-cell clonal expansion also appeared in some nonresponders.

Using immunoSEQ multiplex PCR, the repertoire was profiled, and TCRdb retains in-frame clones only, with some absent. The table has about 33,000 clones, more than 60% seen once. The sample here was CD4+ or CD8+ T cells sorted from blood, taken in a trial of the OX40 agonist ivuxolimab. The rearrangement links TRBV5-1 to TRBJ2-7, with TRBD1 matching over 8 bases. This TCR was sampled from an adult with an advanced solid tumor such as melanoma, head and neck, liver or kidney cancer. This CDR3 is CASSLGATGVTYEQYF. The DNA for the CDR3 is TGCGCCAGCAGCTTGGGGGCGACAGGGGTTACTTACGAGCAGTACTTC.